This TCR beta chain is drawn from a study of shared clonotypes between healthy human individuals. Study-wide results and caveats: An effect of sequencing depth on clonotype sharing among donors was expected.

Donors had no recently reported acute infections or vaccinations and were HIV-negative. Concerning this clone itself: Its antigen remains unidentified.

The CDR3 contains 14 residues. The germline gives CDR1 MNHEY, CDR2 SMNVEV (reference sequence). Trimming took off 2 bases at V and 2 bases at J, with 10 bases between the two ends. Spread over ten immunoSEQ deep assay plates, unsorted PBMC DNA underwent sequencing. The protocol was immunoSEQ multiplex PCR, while the TCRdb copy is restricted to in-frame clones and leaves out a portion. The repertoire holds about 470,000 clones, with 70% to 80% as singletons. The receptor was isolated from a woman aged 40 to 50 in good health. Some clones in this sample may be carry-over from other donors' samples. This chain uses TRBV27 with TRBJ2-7; unclear D gene. The sample comprised PBMCs. CDR3 protein: CASSLRSTAYEQYF. For the CDR3, the DNA is TGTGCCAGCAGTTTACGGTCGACGGCCTACGAGCAGTACTTC.